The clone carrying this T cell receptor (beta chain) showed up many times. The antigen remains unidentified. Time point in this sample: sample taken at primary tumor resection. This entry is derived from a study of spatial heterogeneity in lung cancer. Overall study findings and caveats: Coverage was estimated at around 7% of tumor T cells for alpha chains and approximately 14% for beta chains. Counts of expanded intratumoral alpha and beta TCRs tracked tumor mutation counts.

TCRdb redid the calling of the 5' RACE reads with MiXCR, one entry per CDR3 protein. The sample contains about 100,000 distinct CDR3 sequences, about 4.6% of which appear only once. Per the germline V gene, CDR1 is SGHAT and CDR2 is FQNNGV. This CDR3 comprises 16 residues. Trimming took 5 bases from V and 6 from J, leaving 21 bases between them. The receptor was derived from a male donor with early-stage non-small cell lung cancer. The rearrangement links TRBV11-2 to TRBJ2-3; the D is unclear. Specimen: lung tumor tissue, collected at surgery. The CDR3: CASSPDLTAGVDTQYF. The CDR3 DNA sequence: TGTGCCAGCAGCCCTGACTTAACGGCTGGGGTGGATACGCAGTATTTT.